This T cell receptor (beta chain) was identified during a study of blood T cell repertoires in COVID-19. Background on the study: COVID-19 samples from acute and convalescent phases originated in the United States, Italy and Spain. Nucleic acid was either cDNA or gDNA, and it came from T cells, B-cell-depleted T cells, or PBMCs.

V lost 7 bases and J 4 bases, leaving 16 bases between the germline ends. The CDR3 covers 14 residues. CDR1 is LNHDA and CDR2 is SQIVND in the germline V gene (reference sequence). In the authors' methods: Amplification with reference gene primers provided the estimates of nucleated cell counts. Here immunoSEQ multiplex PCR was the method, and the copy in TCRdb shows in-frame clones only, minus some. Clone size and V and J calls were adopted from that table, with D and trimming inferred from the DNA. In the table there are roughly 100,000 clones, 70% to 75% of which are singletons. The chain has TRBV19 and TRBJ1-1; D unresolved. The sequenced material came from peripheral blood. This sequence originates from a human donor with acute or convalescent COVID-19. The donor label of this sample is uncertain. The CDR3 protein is CASTLGPGVTEAFF. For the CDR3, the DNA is TGTGCCAGTACTTTAGGTCCCGGGGTCACTGAAGCTTTCTTT. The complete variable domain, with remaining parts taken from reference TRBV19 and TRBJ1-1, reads DGGITQSPKYLFRKEGQNVTLSCEQNLNHDAMYWYRQDPGQGLRLIYYSQIVNDFQKGDIAEGYSVSREKKESFPLTVTSAQKNPTAFYLCASTLGPGVTEAFFGQGTRLTVV.